A selection of T cell receptor beta chains follows, all from one sample in a study of cytomegalovirus exposure and HLA in healthy donors. Only in-frame clones appear in the TCRdb table, and some are missing; sequencing was by immunoSEQ multiplex PCR. The sample holds more than 80,000 clones, approximately 79% seen once. Sequencing was carried out using PBMCs. These receptors originate from a woman aged 55-75 years in good health and CMV-seropositive. Both conserved end residues are part of each CDR3. The order of the fields is D gene, CDR3 length, V gene, CDR3 protein. A D gene is named only where the DNA matches it firmly.

D gene: -; CDR3 length: 15; V gene: TRBV7-3; CDR3 protein: CASRSTGTNTGELFF
D gene: -; CDR3 length: 14; V gene: TRBV14; CDR3 protein: CASSQGGLWYGYTF
D gene: TRBD1; CDR3 length: 15; V gene: TRBV27; CDR3 protein: CASSYDRGGNQPQHF
D gene: TRBD1; CDR3 length: 16; V gene: TRBV15; CDR3 protein: CAVHPGQGDIWYGYTF
D gene: -; CDR3 length: 15; V gene: TRBV7-2; CDR3 protein: CASSLMSGVWEKLFF
D gene: TRBD1; CDR3 length: 16; V gene: TRBV6-6; CDR3 protein: CASSSSGTGGYNEQFF
D gene: -; CDR3 length: 13; V gene: TRBV2; CDR3 protein: CASSFDRRYGYTF
D gene: -; CDR3 length: 14; V gene: TRBV10-3; CDR3 protein: CAISPTRTNEKLFF
D gene: -; CDR3 length: 16; V gene: TRBV5-4; CDR3 protein: CASSATVISGANVLTF
D gene: TRBD1; CDR3 length: 13; V gene: TRBV6-1; CDR3 protein: CASNPGTGREAFF
D gene: TRBD2; CDR3 length: 14; V gene: TRBV19; CDR3 protein: CASTSGTRYNEQFF
D gene: -; CDR3 length: 15; V gene: TRBV5-6; CDR3 protein: CASSLTGSSTDTQYF
D gene: -; CDR3 length: 15; V gene: TRBV4-1; CDR3 protein: CASSQLGLGNQPQHF
D gene: -; CDR3 length: 13; V gene: TRBV5-1; CDR3 protein: CASSLAGYTEAFF
D gene: -; CDR3 length: 15; V gene: TRBV11-2; CDR3 protein: CASSFLPVKTGELFF
D gene: TRBD2; CDR3 length: 15; V gene: TRBV5-1; CDR3 protein: CASSWEGLTYNEQFF
D gene: TRBD1; CDR3 length: 14; V gene: TRBV19; CDR3 protein: CASSTGQVTGELFF
D gene: -; CDR3 length: 13; V gene: TRBV6-5; CDR3 protein: CASSLGANTEAFF
D gene: -; CDR3 length: 12; V gene: TRBV14; CDR3 protein: CASSQDGVTAFF
D gene: -; CDR3 length: 16; V gene: TRBV15; CDR3 protein: CATSRERDNGDTEAFF
D gene: TRBD1; CDR3 length: 14; V gene: TRBV28; CDR3 protein: CASTPTGRTYEQYF
D gene: TRBD2; CDR3 length: 12; V gene: TRBV29-1; CDR3 protein: CSVGSRLAEQFF
D gene: -; CDR3 length: 16; V gene: TRBV5-1; CDR3 protein: CASSPEGQTVSYEQYF
D gene: -; CDR3 length: 15; V gene: TRBV18; CDR3 protein: CASSPSYGGGTEAFF
D gene: -; CDR3 length: 15; V gene: TRBV5-6; CDR3 protein: CASSTFPGSTGELFF
D gene: -; CDR3 length: 16; V gene: TRBV28; CDR3 protein: CASSLPDTTNTGELFF
D gene: -; CDR3 length: 14; V gene: TRBV11-2; CDR3 protein: CASSYFGSNQPQHF
D gene: -; CDR3 length: 15; V gene: TRBV10-2; CDR3 protein: CASILEPRDSPEAFF
D gene: TRBD1; CDR3 length: 14; V gene: TRBV19; CDR3 protein: CASRARGRADTQYF
D gene: -; CDR3 length: 11; V gene: TRBV7-9; CDR3 protein: CAISGVDIQYF
D gene: -; CDR3 length: 12; V gene: TRBV10-1; CDR3 protein: CASSDVGAGYTF
D gene: TRBD2; CDR3 length: 17; V gene: TRBV7-3; CDR3 protein: CASSLGSPSGDYNEQFF
D gene: -; CDR3 length: 15; V gene: TRBV10-3; CDR3 protein: CAISQFATSTDTQYF